The subject of this entry is one T cell receptor (beta chain). Its antigen is undetermined. The data were obtained in a study of radiotherapy plus CTLA-4 blockade in lung cancer. Study findings and constraints: In blood, after radiotherapy plus ipilimumab, tumor-derived TCR clones expanded.

V lost 5 bases and J lost 8; bases outside the gene matches: 22. The CDR3 is 18 amino acids. Germline CDR1 is SGHTA and CDR2 is FQGNSA. Sequencing was performed with immunoSEQ multiplex PCR; in TCRdb, only in-frame clones are kept and a portion is missing. The sample consists of some 46,000 clones, around 77% of them appearing once. Sequencing used peripheral blood, obtained from a patient treated with radiotherapy plus ipilimumab. The receptor's source is a human donor with non-small cell lung cancer whose response to radiotherapy plus ipilimumab could not be evaluated. The rearrangement joins TRBV7-2 to TRBJ1-2; 8 positions agree with TRBD1. The CDR3 DNA sequence: TGTGCCAGCAGCCCAGGGTTCGGGACAGGAGAGGTTGGGAGGGGCTACACCTTC. Encoded protein: CASSPGFGTGEVGRGYTF.